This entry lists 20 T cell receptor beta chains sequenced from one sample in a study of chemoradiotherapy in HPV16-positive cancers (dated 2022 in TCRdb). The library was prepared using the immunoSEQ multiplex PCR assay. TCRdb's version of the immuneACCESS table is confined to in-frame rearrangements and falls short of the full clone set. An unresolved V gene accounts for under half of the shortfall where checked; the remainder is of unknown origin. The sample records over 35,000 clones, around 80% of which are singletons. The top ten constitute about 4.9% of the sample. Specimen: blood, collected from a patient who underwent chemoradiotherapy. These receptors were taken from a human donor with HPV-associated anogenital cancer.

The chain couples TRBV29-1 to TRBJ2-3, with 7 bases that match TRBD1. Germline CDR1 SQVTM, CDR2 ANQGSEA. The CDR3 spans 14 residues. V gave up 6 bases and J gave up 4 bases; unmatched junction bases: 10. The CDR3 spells CSVVSNRGPDTQYF. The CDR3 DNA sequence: TGCAGCGTCGTATCCAACAGGGGCCCAGATACGCAGTATTTT.

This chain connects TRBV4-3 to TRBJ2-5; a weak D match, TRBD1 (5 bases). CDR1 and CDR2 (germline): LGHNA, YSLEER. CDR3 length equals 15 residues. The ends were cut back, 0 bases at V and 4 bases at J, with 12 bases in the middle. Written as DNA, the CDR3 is TGCGCCAGCAGCCAAGATTTTGGGGCGGTAGAGACCCAGTACTTC. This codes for CASSQDFGAVETQYF.

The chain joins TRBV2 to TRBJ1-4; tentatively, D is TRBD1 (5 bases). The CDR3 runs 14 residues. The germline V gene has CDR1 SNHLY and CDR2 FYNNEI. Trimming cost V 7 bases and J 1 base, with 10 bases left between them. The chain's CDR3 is CASTRQGTNEKLFF. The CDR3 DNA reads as TGTGCCAGCACCCGGCAGGGAACTAATGAAAAACTGTTTTTT.

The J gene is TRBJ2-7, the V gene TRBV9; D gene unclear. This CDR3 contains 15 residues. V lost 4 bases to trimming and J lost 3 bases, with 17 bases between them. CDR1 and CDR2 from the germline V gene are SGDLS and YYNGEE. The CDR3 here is CASSPHEHSLYEQYF. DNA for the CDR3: TGTGCCAGCAGCCCCCACGAGCACAGCCTCTACGAGCAGTACTTC.

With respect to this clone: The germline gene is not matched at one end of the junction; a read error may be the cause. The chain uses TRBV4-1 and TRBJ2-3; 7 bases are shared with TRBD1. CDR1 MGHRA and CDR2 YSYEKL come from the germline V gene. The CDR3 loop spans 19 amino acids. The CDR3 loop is CASSKEPGGQFPSTDTQYF. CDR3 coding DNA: TGCGCCAGCAGCAAAGAACCAGGGGGACAATTCCCAAGCACAGATACGCAGTATTTT.

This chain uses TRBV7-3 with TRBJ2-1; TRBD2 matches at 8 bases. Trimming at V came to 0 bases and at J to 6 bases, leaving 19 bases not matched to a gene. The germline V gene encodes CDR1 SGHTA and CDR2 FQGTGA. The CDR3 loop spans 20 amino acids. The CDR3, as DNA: TGTGCCAGCAGCTTAACGGGGCTAGCGGGTTCACTTGGGTATGGCAATGAGCAGTTCTTC. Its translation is CASSLTGLAGSLGYGNEQFF.

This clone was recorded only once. The CDR3 nucleotides are TGTGCCAGCAGCCTACGGGGGGACCACAATGAGCAGTTCTTC. Protein: CASSLRGDHNEQFF. The V gene is TRBV7-2, the J gene TRBJ2-1; TRBD2 aligns across 7 bases. The CDR3 sequence is 14 residues long. J gave up 5 bases and V 5 bases, and 6 bases lay outside the gene matches. The V gene's germline CDR1 is SGHTA and CDR2 FQGNSA.

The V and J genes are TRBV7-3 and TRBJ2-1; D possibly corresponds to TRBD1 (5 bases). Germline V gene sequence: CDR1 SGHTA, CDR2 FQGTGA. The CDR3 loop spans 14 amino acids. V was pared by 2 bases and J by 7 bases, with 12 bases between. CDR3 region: CASSLPGPGNEQFF. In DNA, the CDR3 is TGTGCCAGCAGCTTACCGGGCCCAGGGAATGAGCAGTTCTTC.

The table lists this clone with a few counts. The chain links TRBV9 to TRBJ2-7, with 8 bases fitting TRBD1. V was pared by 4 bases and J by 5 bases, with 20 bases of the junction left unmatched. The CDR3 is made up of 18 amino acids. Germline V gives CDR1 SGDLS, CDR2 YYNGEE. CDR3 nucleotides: TGTGCCAGCAGCCCCAGGACAGGGTCTTCCATCTTATTCAACGAGCAGTACTTC. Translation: CASSPRTGSSILFNEQYF.

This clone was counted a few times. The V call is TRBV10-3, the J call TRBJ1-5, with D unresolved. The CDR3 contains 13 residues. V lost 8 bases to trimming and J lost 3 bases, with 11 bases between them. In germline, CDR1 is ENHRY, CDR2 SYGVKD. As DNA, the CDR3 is TGTGCCATCTCGGGCCAATCCAATCAGCCCCAGCATTTT. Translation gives CAISGQSNQPQHF.

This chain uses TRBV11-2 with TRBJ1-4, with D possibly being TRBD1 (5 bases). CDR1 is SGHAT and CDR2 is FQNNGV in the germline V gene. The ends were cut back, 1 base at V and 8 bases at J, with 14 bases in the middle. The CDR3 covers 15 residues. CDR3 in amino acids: CASSLVGTAWEKLFF. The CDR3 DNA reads TGTGCCAGCAGCTTAGTAGGGACGGCGTGGGAAAAACTGTTTTTT.

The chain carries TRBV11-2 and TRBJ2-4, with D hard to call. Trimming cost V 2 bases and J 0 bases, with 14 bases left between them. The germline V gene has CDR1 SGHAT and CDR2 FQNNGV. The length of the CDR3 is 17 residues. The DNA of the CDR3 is TGTGCCAGCAGCTTAAACGGGTACCTTCTAGCCAAAAACATTCAGTACTTC. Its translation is CASSLNGYLLAKNIQYF.

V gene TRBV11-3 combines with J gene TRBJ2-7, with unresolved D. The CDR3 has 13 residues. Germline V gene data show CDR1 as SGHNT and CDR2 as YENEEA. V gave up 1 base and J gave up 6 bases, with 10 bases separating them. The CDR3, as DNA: TGTGCCAGCAGCTTAGCAGGTTCTGGCGAGCAGTACTTC. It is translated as CASSLAGSGEQYF. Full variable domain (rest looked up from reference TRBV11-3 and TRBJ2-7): EAGVVQSPRYKIIEKKQPVAFWCNPISGHNTLYWYLQNLGQGPELLIRYENEEAVDDSQLPKDRFSAERLKGVDSTLKIQPAELGDSAVYLCASSLAGSGEQYFGPGTRLTVT.

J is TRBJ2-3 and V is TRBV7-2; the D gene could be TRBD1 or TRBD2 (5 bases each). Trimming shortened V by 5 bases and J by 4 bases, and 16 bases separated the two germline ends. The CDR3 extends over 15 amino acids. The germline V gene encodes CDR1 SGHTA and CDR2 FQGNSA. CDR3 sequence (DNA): TGTGCCAGCAGCCCAGTCGGGACCGCCGCAGATACGCAGTATTTT. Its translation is CASSPVGTAADTQYF. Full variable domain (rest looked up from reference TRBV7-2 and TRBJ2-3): GAGVSQSPSNKVTEKGKDVELRCDPISGHTALYWYRQSLGQGLEFLIYFQGNSAPDKSGLPSDRFSAERTGGSVSTLTIQRTQQEDSAVYLCASSPVGTAADTQYFGPGTRLTVL.

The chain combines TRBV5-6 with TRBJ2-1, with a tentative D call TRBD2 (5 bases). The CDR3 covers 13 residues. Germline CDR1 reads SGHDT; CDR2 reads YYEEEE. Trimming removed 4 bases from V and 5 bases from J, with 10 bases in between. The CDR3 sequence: CASSLDLHNEQFF. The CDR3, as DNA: TGTGCCAGCAGCCTGGACTTGCACAATGAGCAGTTCTTC.

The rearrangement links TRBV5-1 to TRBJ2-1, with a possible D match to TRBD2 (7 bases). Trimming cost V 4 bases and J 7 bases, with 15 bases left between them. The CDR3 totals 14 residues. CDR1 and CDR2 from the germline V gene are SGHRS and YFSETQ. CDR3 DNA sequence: TGCGCCAGCAGCACCGGGGGGCCGGAGAATGAGCAGTTCTTC. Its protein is CASSTGGPENEQFF.

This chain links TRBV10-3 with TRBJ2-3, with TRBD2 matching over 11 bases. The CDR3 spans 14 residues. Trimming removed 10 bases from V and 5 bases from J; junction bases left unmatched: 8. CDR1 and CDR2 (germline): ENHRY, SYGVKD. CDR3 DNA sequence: TGTGCCACTTTAGCGGGGGGGCCAGGAGATACGCAGTATTTT. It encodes CATLAGGPGDTQYF.

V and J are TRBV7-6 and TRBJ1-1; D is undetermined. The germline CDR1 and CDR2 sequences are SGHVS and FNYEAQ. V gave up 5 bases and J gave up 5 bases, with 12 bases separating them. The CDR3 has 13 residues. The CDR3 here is CASSVSEGTEAFF. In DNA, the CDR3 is TGTGCCAGCAGCGTTAGTGAGGGAACTGAAGCTTTCTTT.

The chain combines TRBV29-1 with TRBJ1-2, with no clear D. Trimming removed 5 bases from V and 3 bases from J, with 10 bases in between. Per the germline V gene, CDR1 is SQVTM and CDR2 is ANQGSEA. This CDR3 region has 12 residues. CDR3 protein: CSVSDGHYGYTF. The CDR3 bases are TGCAGCGTTTCGGACGGCCACTATGGCTACACCTTC.

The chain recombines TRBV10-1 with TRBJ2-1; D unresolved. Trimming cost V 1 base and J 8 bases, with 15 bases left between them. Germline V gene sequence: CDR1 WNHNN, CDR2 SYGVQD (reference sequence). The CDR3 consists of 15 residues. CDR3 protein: CASSELASRSDEQFF. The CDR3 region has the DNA TGCGCCAGCAGTGAGTTGGCTTCCCGCTCTGATGAGCAGTTCTTC.